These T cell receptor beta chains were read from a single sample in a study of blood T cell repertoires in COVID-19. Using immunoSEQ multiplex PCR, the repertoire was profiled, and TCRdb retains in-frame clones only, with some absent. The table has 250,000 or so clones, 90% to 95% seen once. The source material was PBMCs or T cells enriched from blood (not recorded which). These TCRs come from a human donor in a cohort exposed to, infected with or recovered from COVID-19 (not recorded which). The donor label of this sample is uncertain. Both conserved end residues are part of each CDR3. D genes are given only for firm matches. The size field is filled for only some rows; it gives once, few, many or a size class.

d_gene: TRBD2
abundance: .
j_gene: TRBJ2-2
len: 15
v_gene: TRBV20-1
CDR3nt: TGCAGTGCTAGTCGCGGGGGTCGGAACACCGGGGAGCTGTTTTTT
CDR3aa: CSASRGGRNTGELFF

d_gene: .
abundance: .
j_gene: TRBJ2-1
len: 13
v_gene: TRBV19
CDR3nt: TGTGCCAGTAGTGCCGGCAGGTACAATGAGCAGTTCTTC
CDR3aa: CASSAGRYNEQFF

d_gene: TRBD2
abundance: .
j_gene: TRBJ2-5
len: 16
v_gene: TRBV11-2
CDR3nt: TGTGCCAGCAGCTCCCTTACTAGCGGGGGGGCGGAGACCCAGTACTTC
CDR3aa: CASSSLTSGGAETQYF

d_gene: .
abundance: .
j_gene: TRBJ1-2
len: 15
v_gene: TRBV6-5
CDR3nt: TGTGCCAGCAGTTACCTGAGTTCAGGGTTGGATGGCTACACCTTC
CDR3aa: CASSYLSSGLDGYTF

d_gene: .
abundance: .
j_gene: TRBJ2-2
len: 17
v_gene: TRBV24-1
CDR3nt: TGTGCCACCAGTGCCGTCCGACAGGAACTGAACACCGGGGAGCTGTTTTTT
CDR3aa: CATSAVRQELNTGELFF

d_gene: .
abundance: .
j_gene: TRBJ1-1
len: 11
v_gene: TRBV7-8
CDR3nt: TGTGCCAGCAGCTTAGATAATGAAGCTTTCTTT
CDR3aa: CASSLDNEAFF

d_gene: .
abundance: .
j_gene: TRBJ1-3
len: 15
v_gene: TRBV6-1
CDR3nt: TGTGCCAGCAGTGACCAGGGACTTTCTGGAAACACCATATATTTT
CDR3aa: CASSDQGLSGNTIYF

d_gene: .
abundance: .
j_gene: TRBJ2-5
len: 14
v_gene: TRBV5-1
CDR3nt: TGCGCCAGCAGCTTGGGGGGCAGTGGGGAGACCCAGTACTTC
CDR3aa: CASSLGGSGETQYF

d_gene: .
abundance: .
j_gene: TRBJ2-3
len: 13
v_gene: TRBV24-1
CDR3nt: TGTGCCACCAGGGACAGCAGCACAGATACGCAGTATTTT
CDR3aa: CATRDSSTDTQYF

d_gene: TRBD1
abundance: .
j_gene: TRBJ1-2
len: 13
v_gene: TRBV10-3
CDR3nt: TGTGCCATACAGACAGGGACCAACTATGGCTACACCTTC
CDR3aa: CAIQTGTNYGYTF

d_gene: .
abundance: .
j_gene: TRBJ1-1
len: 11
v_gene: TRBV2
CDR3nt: TGTGCCAGCCAACAGAGCTCTGAAGCTTTCTTT
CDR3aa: CASQQSSEAFF

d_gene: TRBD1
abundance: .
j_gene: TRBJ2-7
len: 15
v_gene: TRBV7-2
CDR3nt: TGTGCCAGCAGTCTTCACCGACAGGGGACCCACGAGCAGTACTTC
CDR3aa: CASSLHRQGTHEQYF

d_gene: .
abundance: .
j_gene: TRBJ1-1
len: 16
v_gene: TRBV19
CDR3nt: TGTGCCAGTAGTATAGGGCGACCCGGGGTCGGCACTGAAGCTTTCTTT
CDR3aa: CASSIGRPGVGTEAFF

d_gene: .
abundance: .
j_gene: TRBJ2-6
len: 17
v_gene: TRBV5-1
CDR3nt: TGCGCCAGCAGCTTGCAGGGGCCCCCCTCTGGGGCCAACGTCCTGACTTTC
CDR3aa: CASSLQGPPSGANVLTF

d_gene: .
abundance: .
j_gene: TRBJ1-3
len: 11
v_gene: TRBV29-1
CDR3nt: TGCAGCGTTTCCAGTGGAAACACCATATATTTT
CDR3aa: CSVSSGNTIYF

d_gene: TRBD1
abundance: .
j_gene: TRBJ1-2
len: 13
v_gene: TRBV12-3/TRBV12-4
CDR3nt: TGTGCCAGCAGTTTCCAAACCGGGACAGGATCCACCTTC
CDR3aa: CASSFQTGTGSTF

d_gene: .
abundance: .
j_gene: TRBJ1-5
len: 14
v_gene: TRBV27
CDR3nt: TGTGCCAGCAGGCGCGGGGGGGGCGAACAGCCCCAGCATTTT
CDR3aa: CASRRGGGEQPQHF

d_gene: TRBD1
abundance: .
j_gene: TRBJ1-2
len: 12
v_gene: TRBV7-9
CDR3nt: TGTGCCAGCAGCGGGACAGCTGGTGGCTACACCTTC
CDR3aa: CASSGTAGGYTF

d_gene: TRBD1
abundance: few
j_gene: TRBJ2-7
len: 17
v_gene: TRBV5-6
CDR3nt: TGTGCCAGCAACTTATATGGGCCTAGGACAGGAACCTACGAGCAGTACTTC
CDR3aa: CASNLYGPRTGTYEQYF

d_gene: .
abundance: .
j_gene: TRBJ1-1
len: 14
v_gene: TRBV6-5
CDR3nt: TGTGCCAGCAGCCTTCCCCGGACAGCCGCCCGAGCTTTCTTT
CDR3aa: CASSLPRTAARAFF

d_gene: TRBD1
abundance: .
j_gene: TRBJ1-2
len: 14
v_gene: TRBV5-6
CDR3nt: TGTGCCAGCAGCCCAGGGACAGCGACTTATGGCTACACCTTC
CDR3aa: CASSPGTATYGYTF

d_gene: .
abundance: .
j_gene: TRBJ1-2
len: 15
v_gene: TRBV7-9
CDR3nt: TGTGCCAGCACCCTTGTGGTGGGGGGGCCTTATGGCTACACCTTC
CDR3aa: CASTLVVGGPYGYTF

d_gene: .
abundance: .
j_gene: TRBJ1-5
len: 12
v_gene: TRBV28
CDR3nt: TGTGCCAGCAGAATAAGCAATCAGCCCCAGCATTTT
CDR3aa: CASRISNQPQHF

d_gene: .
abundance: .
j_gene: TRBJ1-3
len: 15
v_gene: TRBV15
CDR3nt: TGTGCCACCAGCAGAGATAGACACTCTGGAAACACCATATATTTT
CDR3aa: CATSRDRHSGNTIYF

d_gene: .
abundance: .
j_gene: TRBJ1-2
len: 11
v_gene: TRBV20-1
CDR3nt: TGCAGTATACAGGGAAACTATGGCTACACCTTC
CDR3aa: CSIQGNYGYTF

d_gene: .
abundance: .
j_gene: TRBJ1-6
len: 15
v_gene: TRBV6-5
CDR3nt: TGTGCCAGCAGTTACTCCCAGGGTCTGAGTTCACCCCTCCACTTT
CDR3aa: CASSYSQGLSSPLHF

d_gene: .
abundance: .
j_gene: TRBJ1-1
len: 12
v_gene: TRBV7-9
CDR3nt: TGTGCCAGCAGCGAGGCGGCGGCTGAAGCTTTCTTT
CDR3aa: CASSEAAAEAFF

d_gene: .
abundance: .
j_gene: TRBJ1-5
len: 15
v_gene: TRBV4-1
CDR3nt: TGCGCCAGCAGCCCGATCGACAGTAGCAATCAGCCCCAGCATTTT
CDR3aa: CASSPIDSSNQPQHF

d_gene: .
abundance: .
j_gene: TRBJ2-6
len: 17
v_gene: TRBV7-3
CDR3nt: TGTGCCAGCAGCTTGGGAGTTATTAGCTCTGGGGCCAACGTCCTGACTTTC
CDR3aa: CASSLGVISSGANVLTF

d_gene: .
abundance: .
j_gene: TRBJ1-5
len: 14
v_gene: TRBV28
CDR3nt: TGTGCCAGCAGTTTAGGGCAGGGTGACCAGCCCCAGCATTTT
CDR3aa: CASSLGQGDQPQHF

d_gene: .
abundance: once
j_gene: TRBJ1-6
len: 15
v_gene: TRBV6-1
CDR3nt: TGTGCCAGCAGTGAATCTGGGCAGAGTAATTCACCCCTCCACTTT
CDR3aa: CASSESGQSNSPLHF

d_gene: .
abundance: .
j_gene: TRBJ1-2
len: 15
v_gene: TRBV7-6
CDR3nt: TGTGCCAGCAGCTTAGTACAGGGTCCTAACTATGGCTACACCTTC
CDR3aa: CASSLVQGPNYGYTF

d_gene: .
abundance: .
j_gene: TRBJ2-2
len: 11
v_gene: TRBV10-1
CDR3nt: TGCGCCAGTAGAGACACCGGGGAGCTGTTTTTT
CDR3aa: CASRDTGELFF

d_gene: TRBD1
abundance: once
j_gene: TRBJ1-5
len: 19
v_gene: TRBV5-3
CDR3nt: TGTGCCAGATGTTACCTTAAGGACAGGCCCCTTTATAGCAATCAGCCCCAGCATTTT
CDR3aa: CARCYLKDRPLYSNQPQHF